The table lists the clone carrying this TCR beta chain with a few counts. Its specificity is not known. TCRdb fed the reads into MiXCR, producing one record per CDR3 protein. The data contain fewer than 850,000 distinct CDR3 sequences, almost 30% of them singletons. This sample is drawn from a study of T cell repertoires in cytomegalovirus infection. Sequenced here: cultured CD8+ T cells from PBMCs, sampled from culture after CMV antigen stimulation. The sequence derives from a human donor in good health (CMV status not recorded). Some clones in this sample may be carry-over from other donors' samples.

DNA of the CDR3: TGTGCCAGCATCTCCAAGGGGGGATGGGATACGCAGTATTTT. The encoded protein is CASISKGGWDTQYF. The chain couples TRBV6-6 to TRBJ2-3; TRBD1 or TRBD2 may be the D gene (6 bases each). This CDR3 is 14 amino acids long. Trimming removed 7 bases from V and 6 bases from J, with 17 bases in between. Germline V gene lookup returns CDR1 MNHNY and CDR2 SVGAGI (reference sequence).